This record looks at one T cell receptor (beta chain) sequence and its context. Profiling relied on immunoSEQ multiplex PCR, and the TCRdb table lists in-frame clones only, not all of them. Of fewer than 250,000 clones in the sample, roughly nine tenths are singletons; the top ten hold 1.5% to 2%. This specimen belongs to a study of control samples from healthy donors and cancer patients. The sequence derives from a man in his thirties or forties in good health. The sample comprised blood.

In DNA, the CDR3 is TGTGCCAGCAGTGACAGGGGTAGCAATCAGCCCCAGCATTTT. Protein product: CASSDRGSNQPQHF. This chain links TRBV2 with TRBJ1-5, with a possible D match to TRBD1 (6 bases). Between the trimmed V and J ends, which lost 3 bases and 0 bases, there was a span of 6 bases. Germline assignment: CDR1 SNHLY and CDR2 FYNNEI. The CDR3 loop spans 14 amino acids. Based on the CDR3 plus reference TRBV2 and TRBJ1-5, the full variable domain is EPEVTQTPSHQVTQMGQEVILRCVPISNHLYFYWYRQILGQKVEFLVSFYNNEISEKSEIFDDQFSVERPDGSNFTLKIRSTKLEDSAMYFCASSDRGSNQPQHFGDGTRLSIL.